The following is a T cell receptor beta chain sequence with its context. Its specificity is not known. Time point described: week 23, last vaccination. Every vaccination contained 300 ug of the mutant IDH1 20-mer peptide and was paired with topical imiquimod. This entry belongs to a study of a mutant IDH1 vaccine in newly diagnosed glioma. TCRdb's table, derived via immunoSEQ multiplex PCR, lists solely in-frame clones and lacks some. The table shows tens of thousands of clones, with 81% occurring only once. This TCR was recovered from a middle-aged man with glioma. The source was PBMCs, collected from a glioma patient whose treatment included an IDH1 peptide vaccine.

CDR3 bases: TGTGCCAGCAGTTCCATTGGGACTGAAGCTTTCTTT. Residues: CASSSIGTEAFF. V is TRBV28 and J is TRBJ1-1; unclear D gene. The CDR3 covers 12 residues. Germline V gene data show CDR1 as MDHEN and CDR2 as SYDVKM. V lost 4 bases and J lost 5, with 8 bases in between.